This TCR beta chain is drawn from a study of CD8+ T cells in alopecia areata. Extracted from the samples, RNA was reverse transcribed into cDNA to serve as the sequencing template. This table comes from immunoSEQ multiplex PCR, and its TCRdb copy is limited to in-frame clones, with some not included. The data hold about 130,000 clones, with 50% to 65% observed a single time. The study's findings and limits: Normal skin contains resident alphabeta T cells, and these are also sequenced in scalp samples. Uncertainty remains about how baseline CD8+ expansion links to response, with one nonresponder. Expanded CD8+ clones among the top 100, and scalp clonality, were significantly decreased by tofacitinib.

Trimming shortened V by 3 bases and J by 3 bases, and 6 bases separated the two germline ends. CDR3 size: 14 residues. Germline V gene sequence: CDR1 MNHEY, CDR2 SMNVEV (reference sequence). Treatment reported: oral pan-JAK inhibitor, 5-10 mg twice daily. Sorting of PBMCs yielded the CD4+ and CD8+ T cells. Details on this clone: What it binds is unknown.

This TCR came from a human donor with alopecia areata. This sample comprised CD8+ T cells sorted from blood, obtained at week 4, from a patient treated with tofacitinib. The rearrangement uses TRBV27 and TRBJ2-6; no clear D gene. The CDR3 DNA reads TGTGCCAGCAGTTTGGGTGTTGGGGCCAACGTCCTGACTTTC. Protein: CASSLGVGANVLTF.